This passage covers 5 T cell receptor beta chains from one sample sequenced in a study of blood T cell repertoires in COVID-19. Method: immunoSEQ multiplex PCR; TCRdb's copy keeps in-frame clones and lacks some. The data show about 160,000 clones, with roughly 88% seen just once and 9.1% held by the top ten. The sequenced sample consisted of peripheral blood. All receptors derive from a woman of 80 years or more with active or convalescent COVID-19.

This clone has only a few counts. The rearrangement joins TRBV13 to TRBJ1-4; 10 nucleotides align to TRBD1. This CDR3 contains 17 residues. Losses at the gene ends were 4 bases for V and 3 bases for J; bases not matched to a gene: 8. Germline-derived CDR1 and CDR2 are PRHDT and FYEKMQ (reference sequence). The CDR3 bases are TGTGCCAGCAGCTCCCGGAGTGGACAGGGGGCTAATGAAAAACTGTTTTTT. Translated, it gives CASSSRSGQGANEKLFF.

This clone was recorded once. The V and J genes are TRBV19 and TRBJ1-2; 8 nucleotides agree with TRBD1. Germline lookup yields CDR1 LNHDA and CDR2 SQIVND (reference sequence). V dropped 5 bases and J dropped 4; count of bases not matched to a gene: 9. The CDR3 sequence is 15 residues long. The CDR3 spells CASSFPGQGAYGYTF. The CDR3 DNA is TGTGCCAGTAGTTTCCCTGGGCAGGGGGCCTATGGCTACACCTTC.

This clone was found a few times. The rearrangement links TRBV7-2 to TRBJ2-2, with 9 bases that match TRBD2. The J segment lost 5 bases and the V segment lost 5 bases, leaving 3 bases of the junction unmatched. The CDR3 has 14 residues. CDR1 and CDR2 (germline): SGHTA, FQGNSA. The CDR3 here is CASSPGLATGELFF. CDR3 DNA: TGTGCCAGCAGCCCGGGACTAGCTACCGGGGAGCTGTTTTTT. Using reference TRBV7-2 and TRBJ2-2 for the parts outside the CDR3, the full variable domain is GAGVSQSPSNKVTEKGKDVELRCDPISGHTALYWYRQSLGQGLEFLIYFQGNSAPDKSGLPSDRFSAERTGGSVSTLTIQRTQQEDSAVYLCASSPGLATGELFFGEGSRLTVL.

The chain carries TRBV11-2 and TRBJ2-5; 7 nucleotides match TRBD1. The junction had 2 bases not matched to a gene; V was cut back by 6 bases and J by 1 base. The CDR3 is made up of 13 amino acids. Germline values: CDR1 SGHAT, CDR2 FQNNGV. The CDR3 sequence: CASREGAQETQYF. The DNA of the CDR3 is TGTGCCAGCAGAGAGGGGGCCCAAGAGACCCAGTACTTC.

This chain connects TRBV4-1 to TRBJ1-5; D is ambiguous. Looked up from germline, CDR1 is MGHRA and CDR2 is YSYEKL. V was clipped by 1 base and J by 6 bases, with 13 bases between them. The CDR3 sequence is 15 residues long. The CDR3 loop is CASSQGRLGGQPQHF. The CDR3 bases are TGCGCCAGCAGCCAAGGTCGACTGGGAGGTCAGCCCCAGCATTTT.